One sample yielded the 9 T cell receptor beta chains listed below, sequenced in a study of cytomegalovirus exposure and HLA in healthy donors. Using immunoSEQ multiplex PCR, the repertoire was profiled, and TCRdb retains in-frame clones only, with some absent. This table holds some 350,000 clones, 87% found once. Sequenced material: PBMCs. These receptors were collected from a woman aged 30 to 39 in good health and CMV-seropositive.

The chain uses TRBV30 and TRBJ1-2; D ambiguous. The CDR3 loop spans 16 amino acids. Germline CDR1 is GTSNPN and CDR2 is SVGIG (reference sequence). Deletions cut 0 bases from V and 3 bases from J, with 17 bases between. CDR3 in DNA: TGTGCCTGGAGTGTTAAAGGCCAGGATTCAGACTATGGCTACACCTTC. It encodes CAWSVKGQDSDYGYTF.

The rearrangement joins TRBV27 to TRBJ2-3, with TRBD2 matching over 7 bases. The CDR3 covers 14 residues. Germline-derived CDR1 and CDR2 are MNHEY and SMNVEV (reference sequence). Unmatched junction bases numbered 4, after V lost 6 bases and J lost 1 base. The CDR3: CASRNAGGTDTQYF. The CDR3 bases are TGTGCCAGCAGGAACGCGGGGGGCACAGATACGCAGTATTTT.

The rearrangement links TRBV30 to TRBJ2-7; 13 nucleotides line up with TRBD2. V shed 4 bases and J 4 bases; nucleotides not matched to a gene: 4. This CDR3 is built from 14 residues. CDR1 is GTSNPN and CDR2 is SVGIG in the germline V gene (reference sequence). The CDR3 nucleotides read TGTGCCTGGACTCTGGGACTAGCGGGATACGAGCAGTACTTC. This translates into CAWTLGLAGYEQYF.

V usage is TRBV13 and J usage is TRBJ2-7; 9 bases match TRBD1. The V and J ends lost 5 bases and 5 bases, in that order; junction bases with no gene match: 7. Germline V gives CDR1 PRHDT, CDR2 FYEKMQ (reference sequence). The CDR3 spans 14 residues. CDR3 nucleotide sequence: TGTGCCAGCAGCGCGGGGACAGGGCTTCACGAGCAGTACTTC. Its translation: CASSAGTGLHEQYF.

The chain couples TRBV5-4 to TRBJ2-7; TRBD2 agrees at 8 bases. This CDR3 is built from 15 residues. Germline V gene lookup returns CDR1 SGHNT and CDR2 YYREEE (reference sequence). J gave up 2 bases and V 5 bases, and 9 bases lay outside the gene matches. This chain's CDR3 is CASRIGLAEAYEQYF. The CDR3 DNA sequence: TGTGCCAGCAGAATCGGACTAGCAGAGGCCTACGAGCAGTACTTC.

The rearrangement joins TRBV7-2 to TRBJ2-1; 8 bases are shared with TRBD2. The CDR3 sequence is 12 residues long. CDR1 is SGHTA, CDR2 FQGNSA, per germline. V lost 5 bases to trimming and J lost 15 bases; unmatched junction nucleotides: 9. DNA of the CDR3: TGTGCCAGCAGCCACCCGGGACTAGTGCCGTTCTTC. It encodes CASSHPGLVPFF.

This clone has just one count. This rearrangement joins TRBV10-3 to TRBJ2-7, with 9 bases lining up with TRBD1. V shed 6 bases and J 3 bases; nucleotides not matched to a gene: 6. The CDR3 sequence is 14 residues long. From germline, CDR1 is ENHRY and CDR2 SYGVKD. The CDR3 loop is CAIRGDRANYEQYF. CDR3 nucleotide sequence: TGTGCCATCAGAGGGGACAGGGCTAACTACGAGCAGTACTTC.

This chain uses TRBV27 with TRBJ2-2, with 13 bases lining up with TRBD2. Germline CDR1 is MNHEY and CDR2 is SMNVEV (reference sequence). V gave up 5 bases and J gave up 2 bases; unmatched junction bases: 8. The CDR3 runs 18 residues. The CDR3 region is CASSPGLAGLLNTGELFF. In nucleotides, the CDR3 is TGTGCCAGCAGTCCGGGACTAGCGGGGTTATTAAACACCGGGGAGCTGTTTTTT.

Details on this clone: The same CDR3 is also encoded by other DNA sequences in this sample. The CDR3 protein is CASSLSSGNYGYTF. The CDR3 DNA sequence: TGTGCCAGCAGTTTATCCTCAGGGAACTATGGCTACACCTTC. The genes are TRBV27 and TRBJ1-2, with D tentatively TRBD1 (5 bases). V was trimmed by 0 bases and J by 2 bases, leaving 7 bases between them. Germline CDR1 and CDR2: MNHEY and SMNVEV (reference sequence). The CDR3 loop spans 14 amino acids.